This record concerns one TCR beta chain sequence. Data came from immunoSEQ multiplex PCR; TCRdb stores just in-frame clones and leaves some out. The sample carries under 500,000 clones, 80% to 90% recorded once. This record belongs to a study of blood T cell repertoires in COVID-19. This clonotype was sampled from a woman aged 25 to 39 with acute or convalescent COVID-19. Sequenced sample: peripheral blood.

CDR3 sequence reads: CASSYTPQGLDGYTF. CDR3 coding DNA: TGTGCCAGCAGTTACACACCACAGGGCCTCGATGGCTACACCTTC. The chain links TRBV6-6 to TRBJ1-2; D may be TRBD1 (6 bases). V was cut by 2 bases and J by 6 bases, with 16 bases left in between. This CDR3 contains 15 residues. Germline V lookup: CDR1 MNHNY, CDR2 SVGAGI (reference sequence).